The 15 T cell receptor beta chains below all came from one sample that was sequenced in a study of spatial heterogeneity in lung cancer. Time point indicated: blood at routine non-recurrence follow-up after resection. TCRdb redid the calling of the 5' RACE reads with MiXCR, one entry per CDR3 protein. Of 43,000 or so distinct CDR3 sequences detected, approximately 10% appear once; the ten largest clones hold more than 25%. Specimen: PBMCs, collected at follow-up. The receptors were sampled from a male donor with early-stage non-small cell lung cancer.

Remarks on this clonotype: A much bigger clone sits one base away, suggesting this may be a read error. The genes are TRBV7-9 and TRBJ1-2; tentatively, D is TRBD1 (6 bases). Trimming cost V 0 bases and J 0 bases, with 14 bases left between them. Germline-derived CDR1 and CDR2 are SEHNR and FQNEAQ (reference sequence). The CDR3 extends over 17 amino acids. The CDR3 DNA reads TGTGCCAGCAGCTTAGCAGCAGGGGTCAAGGCTAACTATGGCTACACCTTC. Its protein product is CASSLAAGVKANYGYTF. Full variable domain (outside the CDR3, taken from reference TRBV7-9 and TRBJ1-2): DTGVSQNPRHKITKRGQNVTFRCDPISEHNRLYWYRQTLGQGPEFLTYFQNEAQLEKSRLLSDRFSAERPKGSFSTLEIQRTEQGDSAMYLCASSLAAGVKANYGYTFGSGTRLTVV.

The V call is TRBV4-3, the J call TRBJ2-3; D unclear. The CDR3 is made up of 14 amino acids. V lost 4 bases and J lost 6, with 14 bases in between. Germline loops: CDR1 LGHNA, CDR2 YSLEER. The CDR3 bases are TGCGCCAGCAGCCCCCTGATTGTCACGGATACGCAGTATTTT. Translated: CASSPLIVTDTQYF.

V usage is TRBV2 and J usage is TRBJ2-1; 8 bases align to TRBD2. J was trimmed by 3 bases and V by 1 base; bases with no gene match: 5. The germline V gene has CDR1 SNHLY and CDR2 FYNNEI. CDR3 size: 16 residues. The CDR3, as DNA: TGTGCCAGCAGTGAAGTATGGCTAGCGGGCTACAATGAGCAGTTCTTC. Protein: CASSEVWLAGYNEQFF.

The rearrangement joins TRBV5-1 to TRBJ2-1, with TRBD2 matching over 9 bases. CDR1 SGHRS and CDR2 YFSETQ come from the germline V gene. The V segment lost 5 bases and the J segment 6 bases; nucleotides outside the gene matches: 3. This CDR3 is 13 amino acids long. This CDR3 is CASRLAGLNEQFF. The CDR3 nucleotides are TGCGCCAGCAGACTAGCGGGCCTCAATGAGCAGTTCTTC.

The chain links TRBV7-7 to TRBJ2-7; 7 nucleotides agree with TRBD2. The CDR3 is made up of 16 amino acids. The trim removed 6 bases at V and 2 bases at J, leaving 13 bases unmatched. The germline gives CDR1 SSHAT, CDR2 FNYEAQ (reference sequence). In nucleotides, the CDR3 is TGTGCCAGCAGTCCACCCGGGCTAGCGGTTCCCTACGAGCAGTACTTC. Translation: CASSPPGLAVPYEQYF.

This clonotype was counted between two and nine times. V gene TRBV18 combines with J gene TRBJ1-3; D is unclear. The CDR3 is 14 amino acids. CDR1 KGHSH and CDR2 LQKENI come from the germline V gene. The V end lost 1 base, the J end lost 3 bases, and 7 bases lay between the germline ends. DNA for the CDR3: TGTGCCAGCTCACCACGTGACGGTGGAAACACCATATATTTT. This codes for CASSPRDGGNTIYF.

This clonotype was recorded a few times. This chain's CDR3 is CASSPRQGKRNEQYF. DNA for the CDR3: TGTGCCAGCAGCCCCCGACAGGGGAAGAGGAACGAGCAGTACTTC. This rearrangement joins TRBV7-2 to TRBJ2-7; 8 bases match TRBD1. Germline V gene data show CDR1 as SGHTA and CDR2 as FQGNSA. The CDR3 is 15 amino acids. With 5 bases clipped from V and 5 bases from J, the junction kept 11 bases outside the gene matches. Filled out from reference TRBV7-2 and TRBJ2-7, the complete variable domain reads GAGVSQSPSNKVTEKGKDVELRCDPISGHTALYWYRQSLGQGLEFLIYFQGNSAPDKSGLPSDRFSAERTGGSVSTLTIQRTQQEDSAVYLCASSPRQGKRNEQYFGPGTRLTVT.

This clonotype was recorded at least ten times. This CDR3 reads CASSYRRGEKLFF. The DNA for the CDR3 is TGTGCCAGCAGTTACAGGAGGGGTGAAAAACTGTTTTTT. The chain joins TRBV6-6 to TRBJ1-4, with a possible D match to TRBD1 (5 bases). Germline-derived CDR1 and CDR2 are MNHNY and SVGAGI (reference sequence). The CDR3 extends over 13 amino acids. Trimming cost V 2 bases and J 7 bases, with 8 bases left between them.

This clonotype turned up a few times. V and J are TRBV2 and TRBJ2-5; TRBD2 is a possible D gene (5 bases). With 6 bases removed from V and 2 bases from J, the gap between germline ends came to 10 bases. Germline V CDR1 and CDR2: SNHLY, FYNNEI. This CDR3 comprises 13 residues. CDR3 nucleotides: TGTGCCAGCAGGCTGGGGAGACAAGAGACCCAGTACTTC. Its translation is CASRLGRQETQYF.

The chain links TRBV20-1 to TRBJ1-5; D is unclear. The germline gives CDR1 DFQATT, CDR2 SNEGSKA (reference sequence). Trimming stripped 5 bases from V and 0 bases from J, with 11 bases between. The CDR3 is made up of 14 amino acids. The CDR3: CSARSGFSNQPQHF. In DNA, the CDR3 is TGCAGTGCTCGTTCGGGATTTAGCAATCAGCCCCAGCATTTT.

This clonotype was counted at least ten times. The CDR3 coding sequence is TGTGCCAGCAGTGAAGGGTTTCAGCCCCAGCATTTT. Protein product: CASSEGFQPQHF. The chain couples TRBV25-1 to TRBJ1-5; D call uncertain. Looked up from germline, CDR1 is MGHDK and CDR2 is SYGVNS. V lost 2 bases and J lost 6, with 5 bases in between. The CDR3 contains 12 residues.

This clonotype was counted between two and nine times. The chain uses TRBV28 and TRBJ2-5; the D gene is possibly TRBD1 (6 bases). V lost 4 bases, J lost 13 bases, and 13 bases lay in between. CDR1 and CDR2 from the germline V gene are MDHEN and SYDVKM. The CDR3 has 11 residues. The chain's CDR3 is CASSSRTVTYF. DNA for the CDR3: TGTGCCAGCAGTTCCCGGACAGTAACGTACTTC.

This clonotype was observed a few times. This chain uses TRBV20-1 with TRBJ2-3; 12 bases align to TRBD2. J gave up 0 bases and V 3 bases, and 13 bases lay outside the gene matches. The CDR3 contains 19 residues. Germline V gene data show CDR1 as DFQATT and CDR2 as SNEGSKA (reference sequence). The CDR3 reads CSASRPGASGGASTDTQYF. The CDR3 nucleotides are TGCAGTGCTAGCCGCCCGGGGGCTAGCGGGGGGGCTAGCACAGATACGCAGTATTTT.

This clonotype turned up a few times. The V gene is TRBV7-9, the J gene TRBJ1-2, with 7 bases aligning to TRBD1. J gave up 4 bases and V 5 bases, and 10 bases lay outside the gene matches. CDR1 and CDR2 from the germline V gene are SEHNR and FQNEAQ (reference sequence). The CDR3 runs to 15 residues. The CDR3 region has the DNA TGTGCCAGCAGCCCAATTATCGGGACAGCCTATGGCTACACCTTC. The encoded protein is CASSPIIGTAYGYTF.

In its sample, this clonotype was seen many times. The chain couples TRBV4-3 to TRBJ1-2, with 9 bases identical to TRBD1. CDR1 and CDR2 from the germline V gene are LGHNA and YSLEER. The CDR3 consists of 15 residues. V lost 1 base, J lost 5 bases, and 5 bases stayed unmatched. CDR3 in amino acids: CASSQVGQGRYGYTF. The CDR3 coding sequence is TGCGCCAGCAGCCAAGTGGGACAGGGAAGGTATGGCTACACCTTC.